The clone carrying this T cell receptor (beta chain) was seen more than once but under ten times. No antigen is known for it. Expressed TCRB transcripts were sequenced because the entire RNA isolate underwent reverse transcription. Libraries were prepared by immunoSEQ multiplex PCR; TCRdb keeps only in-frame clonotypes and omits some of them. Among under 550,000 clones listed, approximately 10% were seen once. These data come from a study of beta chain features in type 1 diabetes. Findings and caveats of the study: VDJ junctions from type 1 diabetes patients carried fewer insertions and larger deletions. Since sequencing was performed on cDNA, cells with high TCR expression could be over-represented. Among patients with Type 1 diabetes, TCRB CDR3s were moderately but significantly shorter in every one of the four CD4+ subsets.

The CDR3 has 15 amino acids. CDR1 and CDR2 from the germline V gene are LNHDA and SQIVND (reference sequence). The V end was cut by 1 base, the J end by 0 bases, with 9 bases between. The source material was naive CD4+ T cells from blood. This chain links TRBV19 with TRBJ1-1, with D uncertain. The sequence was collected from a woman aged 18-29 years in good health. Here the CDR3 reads CASSIAGFMNTEAFF. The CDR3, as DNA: TGTGCCAGTAGTATAGCGGGGTTCATGAACACTGAAGCTTTCTTT.